This record covers a single T cell receptor beta chain. What it recognizes is unknown. The source of the sample is a study of cytomegalovirus exposure and HLA in healthy donors. Study in general: Tens of millions of unique TCRs from HLA-typed donors made up an early data release. Study-level findings and limits: In a later analysis, common viral pathogens appeared linked to several of the most significant clusters.

Amplification used 60 Vbeta primers and 13 Jbeta primers. The protocol was immunoSEQ multiplex PCR, while the TCRdb copy is restricted to in-frame clones and leaves out a portion. Of fewer than 250,000 clones in the sample, under 85% were seen once. Healthy bone marrow donors made up the donors. The sequence derives from a woman between 45 and 65 years old in good health and CMV-seropositive. Sequencing used PBMCs.

The chain's CDR3 is CASSSLPSHEQYF. The CDR3 region has the DNA TGTGCCAGCAGCTCCCTCCCGAGCCACGAGCAGTACTTC. The chain combines TRBV7-6 with TRBJ2-7; no firm D call. V gave up 4 bases and J gave up 5 bases, with 12 bases separating them. CDR3 length: 13 residues. Germline V gene lookup returns CDR1 SGHVS and CDR2 FNYEAQ.